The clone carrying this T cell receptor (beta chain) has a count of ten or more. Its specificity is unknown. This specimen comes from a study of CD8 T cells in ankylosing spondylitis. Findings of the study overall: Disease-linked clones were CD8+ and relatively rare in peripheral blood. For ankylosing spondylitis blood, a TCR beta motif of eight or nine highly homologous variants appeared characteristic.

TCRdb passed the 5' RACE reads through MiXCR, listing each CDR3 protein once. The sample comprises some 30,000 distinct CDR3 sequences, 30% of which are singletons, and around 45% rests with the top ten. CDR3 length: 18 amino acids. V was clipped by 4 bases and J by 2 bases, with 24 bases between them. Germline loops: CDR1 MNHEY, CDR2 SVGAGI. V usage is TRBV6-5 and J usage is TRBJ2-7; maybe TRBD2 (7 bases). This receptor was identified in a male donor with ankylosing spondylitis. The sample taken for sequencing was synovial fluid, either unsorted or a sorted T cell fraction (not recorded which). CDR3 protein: CASSSPGGALKIPYEQYV. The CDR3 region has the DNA TGTGCCAGCAGTTCGCCGGGGGGCGCCCTTAAGATTCCCTACGAGCAGTACGTC.